This T cell receptor beta chain was recorded in a study of PD-1 blockade in classical Hodgkin lymphoma. TCRdb's table, derived via immunoSEQ multiplex PCR, lists solely in-frame clones and lacks some. The table has some 96,000 clones, roughly 89% seen once; the top ten hold roughly 2.8%. Following autologous stem cell transplantation, relapse occurred in every patient, and exposure to brentuximab vedotin varied. V was clipped by 0 bases and J by 6 bases, with 6 bases between them. The CDR3 sequence is 12 residues long. Germline V gene sequence: CDR1 LNHNV, CDR2 YYDKDF (reference sequence). Findings and caveats of the study: A reduction in baseline TCR diversity was reportedly seen in newly diagnosed patients relative to healthy donors. Whatever underlies the repertoire differences (possibly disease activity or prior therapy) remains undefined. Newly diagnosed patients had diversity similar to the baseline diversity of complete responders.

Of note for this clone: The antigen is unknown.

The sequence was collected from a human donor with classical Hodgkin lymphoma. This specimen was peripheral blood mononuclear cells (PBMCs), taken at baseline. The rearrangement uses TRBV15 and TRBJ2-7; no firm D call. Written as DNA, the CDR3 is TGTGCCACCAGCAGAGATTTGGTCGAGCAGTACTTC. Its translation: CATSRDLVEQYF.